This T cell receptor beta chain was observed in a study of graft-versus-host responses after intestinal transplantation. Study as a whole: Recipients were all induced with anti-thymocyte globulin, then given tacrolimus and steroids for 3 to 4 years.

Overall study results and limits: Allograft graft-versus-host to host-versus-graft clonal ratios ran high in patients with graft-donor T cell macrochimerism.

Sequenced by immunoSEQ multiplex PCR; TCRdb stores in-frame clones only, minus some. Of about 98,000 clones detected, 86% appear once; the ten largest clones hold roughly 1.4%. The V end was cut by 0 bases, the J end by 3 bases, with 8 bases between. Germline CDR1 and CDR2: MNHNY and SVGAGI (reference sequence). CDR3 size: 14 residues. Comment on this clone: No antigen is known for it. Different DNA sequences within this sample yield the same CDR3.

The sequencing used PBMCs, collected 255 days after intestinal transplant. The chain carries TRBV6-6 and TRBJ1-1; D gene ambiguous. The TCR was taken from a human patient who received an intestinal transplant, so some T cells may come from the graft donor. The CDR3 DNA follows: TGTGCCAGCAGTTACTCTGGCGGCGACACTGAAGCTTTCTTT. This codes for CASSYSGGDTEAFF.